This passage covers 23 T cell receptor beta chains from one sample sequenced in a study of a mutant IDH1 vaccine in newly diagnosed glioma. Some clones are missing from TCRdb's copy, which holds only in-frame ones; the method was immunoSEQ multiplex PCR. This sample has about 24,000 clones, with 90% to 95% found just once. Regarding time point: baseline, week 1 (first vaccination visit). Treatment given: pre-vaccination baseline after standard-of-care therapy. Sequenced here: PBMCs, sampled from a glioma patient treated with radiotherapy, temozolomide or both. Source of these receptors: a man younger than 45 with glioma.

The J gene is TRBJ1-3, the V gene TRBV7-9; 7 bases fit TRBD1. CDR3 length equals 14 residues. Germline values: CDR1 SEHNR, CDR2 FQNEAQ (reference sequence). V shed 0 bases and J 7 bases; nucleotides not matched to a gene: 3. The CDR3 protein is CASSLARGPNTIYF. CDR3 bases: TGTGCCAGCAGCTTAGCTAGGGGGCCGAACACCATATATTTT. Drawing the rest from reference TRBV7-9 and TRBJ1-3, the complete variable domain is DTGVSQNPRHKITKRGQNVTFRCDPISEHNRLYWYRQTLGQGPEFLTYFQNEAQLEKSRLLSDRFSAERPKGSFSTLEIQRTEQGDSAMYLCASSLARGPNTIYFGEGSWLTVV.

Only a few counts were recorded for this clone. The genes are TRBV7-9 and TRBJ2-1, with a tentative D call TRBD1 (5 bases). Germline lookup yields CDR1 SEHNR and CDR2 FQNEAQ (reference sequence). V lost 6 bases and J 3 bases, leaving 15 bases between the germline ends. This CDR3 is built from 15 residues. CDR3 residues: CASSPTRGYYNEQFF. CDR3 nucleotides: TGTGCCAGCAGTCCAACAAGGGGCTACTACAATGAGCAGTTCTTC.

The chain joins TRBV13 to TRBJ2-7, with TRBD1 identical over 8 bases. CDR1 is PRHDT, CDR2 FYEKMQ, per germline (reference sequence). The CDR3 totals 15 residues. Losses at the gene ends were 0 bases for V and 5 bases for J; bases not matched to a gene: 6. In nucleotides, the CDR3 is TGTGCCAGCAGCTTAGGGGACAGGGAGACCCACGAGCAGTACTTC. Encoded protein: CASSLGDRETHEQYF.

The CDR3 nucleotides read TGCGCCAGCAGCTTGGTCGGGGGCCAATACAATGAGCAGTTCTTC. Translated: CASSLVGGQYNEQFF. This chain connects TRBV5-1 to TRBJ2-1; either TRBD1 or TRBD2 may supply D (6 bases each). The CDR3 totals 15 residues. Deletions cut 0 bases from V and 4 bases from J, with 11 bases between. Germline CDR1 reads SGHRS; CDR2 reads YFSETQ. Based on the CDR3 plus reference TRBV5-1 and TRBJ2-1, the full variable domain is KAGVTQTPRYLIKTRGQQVTLSCSPISGHRSVSWYQQTPGQGLQFLFEYFSETQRNKGNFPGRFSGRQFSNSRSEMNVSTLELGDSALYLCASSLVGGQYNEQFFGPGTRLTVL.

The CDR3 loop reads CASSLRDSSPRGYTF. CDR3 coding DNA: TGTGCCAGCAGTCTCCGGGACAGCAGCCCCCGGGGCTACACCTTC. This sequence joins TRBV6-5 and TRBJ1-2; 7 bases align to TRBD1. Germline V lookup: CDR1 MNHEY, CDR2 SVGAGI. This CDR3 is 15 amino acids long. Unmatched junction bases numbered 14, after V lost 5 bases and J lost 8 bases.

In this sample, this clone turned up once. DNA for the CDR3: TGTGCCAGCAGTTGGGTTAGCGCCACCGATGAGCAGTTCTTC. It yields the protein CASSWVSATDEQFF. This chain uses TRBV2 with TRBJ2-1; a weak D match, TRBD2 (5 bases). CDR3 size: 14 residues. Trimming left V 5 bases short and J 8 bases short, with 16 bases between. Germline values: CDR1 SNHLY, CDR2 FYNNEI. The variable domain in full, completed from reference TRBV2 and TRBJ2-1, reads EPEVTQTPSHQVTQMGQEVILRCVPISNHLYFYWYRQILGQKVEFLVSFYNNEISEKSEIFDDQFSVERPDGSNFTLKIRSTKLEDSAMYFCASSWVSATDEQFFGPGTRLTVL.

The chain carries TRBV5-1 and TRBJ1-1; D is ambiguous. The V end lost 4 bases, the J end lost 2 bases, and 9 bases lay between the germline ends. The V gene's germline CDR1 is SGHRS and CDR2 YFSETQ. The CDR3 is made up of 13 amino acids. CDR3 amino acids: CASSPDGNTEAFF. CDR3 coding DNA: TGCGCCAGCAGCCCCGATGGAAACACTGAAGCTTTCTTT.

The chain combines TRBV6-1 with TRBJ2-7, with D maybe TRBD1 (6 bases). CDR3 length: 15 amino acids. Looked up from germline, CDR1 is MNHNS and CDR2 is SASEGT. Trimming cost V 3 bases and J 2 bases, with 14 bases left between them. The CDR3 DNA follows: TGTGCCAGCAGTGACAATCACAGGGCGGCCTACGAGCAGTACTTC. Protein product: CASSDNHRAAYEQYF.

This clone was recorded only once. The CDR3 DNA reads TGCGCCAGCAGGGCCGGGACAGGGGGGACCGGGGAGCTGTTTTTT. It encodes CASRAGTGGTGELFF. The rearrangement links TRBV5-1 to TRBJ2-2; 11 bases fit TRBD1. Per the germline V gene, CDR1 is SGHRS and CDR2 is YFSETQ. V was clipped by 5 bases and J by 5 bases; unmatched bases: 5. The CDR3 loop spans 15 amino acids.

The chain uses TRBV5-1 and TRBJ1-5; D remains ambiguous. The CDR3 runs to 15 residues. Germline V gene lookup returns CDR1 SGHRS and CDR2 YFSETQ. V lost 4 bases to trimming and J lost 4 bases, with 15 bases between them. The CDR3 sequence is CASSMGGLGNQPQHF. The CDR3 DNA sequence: TGCGCCAGCAGCATGGGAGGACTCGGGAATCAGCCCCAGCATTTT.

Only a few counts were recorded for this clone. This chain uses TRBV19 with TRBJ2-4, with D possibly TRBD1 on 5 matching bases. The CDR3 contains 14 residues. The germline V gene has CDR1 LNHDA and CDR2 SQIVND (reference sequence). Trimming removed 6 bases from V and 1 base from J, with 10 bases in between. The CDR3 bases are TGTGCCAGTAGCCTAGGGGCGGCCAAAAACATTCAGTACTTC. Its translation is CASSLGAAKNIQYF.

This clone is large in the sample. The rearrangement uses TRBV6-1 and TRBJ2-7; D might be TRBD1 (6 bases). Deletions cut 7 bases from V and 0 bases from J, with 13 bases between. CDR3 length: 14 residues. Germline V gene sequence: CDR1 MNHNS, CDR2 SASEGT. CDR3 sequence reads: CASIRTVSSYEQYF. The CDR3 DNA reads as TGTGCCAGCATTAGGACAGTGAGCTCCTACGAGCAGTACTTC.

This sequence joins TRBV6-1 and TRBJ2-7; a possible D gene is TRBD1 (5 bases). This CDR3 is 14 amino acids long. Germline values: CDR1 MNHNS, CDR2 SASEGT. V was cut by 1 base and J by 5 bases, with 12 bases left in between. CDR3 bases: TGTGCCAGCAGTGAAGGGCAGGGTGGCCACGAGCAGTACTTC. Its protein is CASSEGQGGHEQYF.

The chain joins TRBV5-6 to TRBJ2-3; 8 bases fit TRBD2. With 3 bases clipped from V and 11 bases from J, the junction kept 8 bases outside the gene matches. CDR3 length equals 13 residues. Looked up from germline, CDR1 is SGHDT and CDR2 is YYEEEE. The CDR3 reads CASSSGGTFKQYF. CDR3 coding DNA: TGTGCCAGCAGCTCGGGAGGGACGTTCAAGCAGTATTTT.

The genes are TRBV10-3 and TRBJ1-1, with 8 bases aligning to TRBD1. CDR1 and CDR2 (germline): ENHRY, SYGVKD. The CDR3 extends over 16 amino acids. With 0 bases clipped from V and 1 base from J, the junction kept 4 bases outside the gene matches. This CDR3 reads CAISESRDRPNTEAFF. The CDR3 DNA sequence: TGTGCCATCAGTGAGTCGAGGGACAGGCCGAACACTGAAGCTTTCTTT.

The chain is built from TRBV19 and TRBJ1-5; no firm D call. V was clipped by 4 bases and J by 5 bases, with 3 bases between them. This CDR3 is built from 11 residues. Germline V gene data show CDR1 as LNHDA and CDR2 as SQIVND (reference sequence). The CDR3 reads CASSNDQPQHF. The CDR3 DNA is TGTGCCAGTAGTAACGATCAGCCCCAGCATTTT.

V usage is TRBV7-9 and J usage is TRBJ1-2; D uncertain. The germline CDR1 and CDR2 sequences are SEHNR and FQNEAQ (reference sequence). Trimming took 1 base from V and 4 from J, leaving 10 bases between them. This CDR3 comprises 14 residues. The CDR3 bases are TGTGCCAGCAGCTTAGGGGGTTCCGCCTATGGCTACACCTTC. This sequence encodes CASSLGGSAYGYTF.

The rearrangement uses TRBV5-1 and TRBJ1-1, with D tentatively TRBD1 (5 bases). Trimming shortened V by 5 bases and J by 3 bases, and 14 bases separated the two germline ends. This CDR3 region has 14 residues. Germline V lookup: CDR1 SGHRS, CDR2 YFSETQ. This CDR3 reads CASSWGVEDTEAFF. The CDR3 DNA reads TGCGCCAGCAGTTGGGGGGTTGAAGACACTGAAGCTTTCTTT. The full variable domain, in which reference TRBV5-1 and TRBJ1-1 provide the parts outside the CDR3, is KAGVTQTPRYLIKTRGQQVTLSCSPISGHRSVSWYQQTPGQGLQFLFEYFSETQRNKGNFPGRFSGRQFSNSRSEMNVSTLELGDSALYLCASSWGVEDTEAFFGQGTRLTVV.

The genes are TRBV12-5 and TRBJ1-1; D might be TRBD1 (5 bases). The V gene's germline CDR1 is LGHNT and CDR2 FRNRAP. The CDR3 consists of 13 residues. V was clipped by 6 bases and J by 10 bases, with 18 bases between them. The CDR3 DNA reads TGTGCTAGTGGACTAGTGGGGGAGGGTCGAGCTTTCTTT. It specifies CASGLVGEGRAFF.

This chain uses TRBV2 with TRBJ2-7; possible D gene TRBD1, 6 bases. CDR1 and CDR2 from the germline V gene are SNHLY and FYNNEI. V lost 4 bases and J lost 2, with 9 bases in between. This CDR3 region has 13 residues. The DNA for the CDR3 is TGTGCCAGCAGTGGGGACACGACCTACGAGCAGTACTTC. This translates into CASSGDTTYEQYF.

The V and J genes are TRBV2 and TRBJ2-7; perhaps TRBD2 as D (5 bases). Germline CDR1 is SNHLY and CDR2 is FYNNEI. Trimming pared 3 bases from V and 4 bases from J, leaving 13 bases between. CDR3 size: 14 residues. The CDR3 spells CASSEPRAQYEQYF. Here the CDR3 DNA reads TGTGCCAGCAGTGAGCCGAGGGCCCAATACGAGCAGTACTTC.

CDR3 sequence reads: CASSLVGEEQPQHF. CDR3 in DNA: TGCGCCAGCAGCTTGGTAGGGGAAGAACAGCCCCAGCATTTT. The chain couples TRBV5-1 to TRBJ1-5, with a possible D match to TRBD1 (5 bases). Germline CDR1 SGHRS, CDR2 YFSETQ. The CDR3 covers 14 residues. The V end lost 0 bases, the J end lost 7 bases, and 11 bases lay between the germline ends. The full variable domain, with the rest looked up from reference TRBV5-1 and TRBJ1-5, is KAGVTQTPRYLIKTRGQQVTLSCSPISGHRSVSWYQQTPGQGLQFLFEYFSETQRNKGNFPGRFSGRQFSNSRSEMNVSTLELGDSALYLCASSLVGEEQPQHFGDGTRLSIL.

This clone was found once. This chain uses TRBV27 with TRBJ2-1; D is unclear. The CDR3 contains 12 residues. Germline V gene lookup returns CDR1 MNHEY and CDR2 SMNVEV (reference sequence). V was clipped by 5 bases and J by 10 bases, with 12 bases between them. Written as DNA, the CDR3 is TGTGCCAGCAGTCTGCTAGGTCTGGAGCAGTTCTTC. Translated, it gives CASSLLGLEQFF.